This T cell receptor (beta chain) was captured by sequencing in a study of CD8+ T cells in alopecia areata. The germline V and J ends were trimmed by 5 bases and 0 bases, with 13 bases remaining between them. The CDR3 extends over 14 amino acids. The germline V gene has CDR1 SQVTM and CDR2 ANQGSEA. RNA extraction and reverse transcription yielded cDNA as sequencing template. The data were produced by immunoSEQ multiplex PCR, yet TCRdb's version contains in-frame clones alone and is incomplete. The sample lists about 190,000 clones; roughly 60% were seen once. Treatment: oral pan-JAK inhibitor, 5-10 mg twice daily. Regarding the study as a whole: Lesional tissue from the scalp (especially in alopecia totalis/universalis) showed higher clonality than normal scalp. It was observed that many expanded lesional clones persisted in scalp and blood during tofacitinib. Scalp sequencing also captures normal skin's resident alphabeta T cells.

On this clone itself: The antigen remains undetermined.

Specimen: CD4+ T cells sorted from blood, collected at week 24, from a patient treated with tofacitinib. The clonotype originates from a human donor with alopecia areata. The V call is TRBV29-1, the J call TRBJ1-1, with D maybe TRBD1 (6 bases). CDR3 region: CSVNLGAMNTEAFF. In nucleotides, the CDR3 is TGCAGCGTTAATCTGGGGGCCATGAACACTGAAGCTTTCTTT. Combining the CDR3 with reference TRBV29-1 and TRBJ1-1 gives the whole variable domain SAVISQKPSRDICQRGTSLTIQCQVDSQVTMMFWYRQQPGQSLTLIATANQGSEATYESGFVIDKFPISRPNLTFSTLTVSNMSPEDSSIYLCSVNLGAMNTEAFFGQGTRLTVV.